This T cell receptor (beta chain) stems from a study of blood T cell repertoires in COVID-19. About the study: Sites in the United States, Italy and Spain provided acute and convalescent COVID-19 samples. Nucleic acid was either cDNA or gDNA, and it came from T cells, B-cell-depleted T cells, or PBMCs.

The method was immunoSEQ multiplex PCR; TCRdb's version includes in-frame clones alone and lacks a portion of them. The sample contains 97,000 or so clones, 84% of which appear only once. Material for sequencing was peripheral blood. The TCR was taken from a human donor in a cohort sampled during active COVID-19.

The CDR3 loop reads CASSFWGTGDRGQQYF. CDR3 DNA: TGTGCCAGCAGCTTTTGGGGAACGGGGGACAGGGGACAGCAGTACTTC. This chain uses TRBV7-9 with TRBJ2-7, with TRBD1 matching over 10 bases. CDR1 SEHNR and CDR2 FQNEAQ come from the germline V gene (reference sequence). Trimming cost V 3 bases and J 8 bases; bases outside gene matches: 13. The CDR3 length is 16 residues.